A single sample is the source of the 10 T cell receptor beta chains below, sequenced in a study of T cells in narcolepsy. Assay: immunoSEQ multiplex PCR; the TCRdb copy retains only in-frame clones and omits some. This sample yields tens of thousands of clones, of which about four fifths are seen a single time; over 0.9% belongs to the top ten. The sequencing input was CD45RA- memory CD4+ T cells from PBMCs. The receptors derive from a human donor with narcolepsy.

The rearrangement joins TRBV11-3 to TRBJ2-2, with 9 bases matching TRBD1. In germline, CDR1 is SGHNT, CDR2 YENEEA. V lost 4 bases, J lost 1 base, and 4 bases stayed unmatched. The CDR3 length is 16 residues. In DNA form, the CDR3 reads TGTGCCAGCAGCTCTCGGGACAGGGAGAACACCGGGGAGCTGTTTTTT. Its translation is CASSSRDRENTGELFF.

The rearrangement uses TRBV2 and TRBJ2-4, with D possibly matching TRBD1 (5 bases). Germline V CDR1 and CDR2: SNHLY, FYNNEI. V lost 5 bases and J 2 bases, leaving 10 bases between the germline ends. CDR3 length equals 14 residues. Written as DNA, the CDR3 is TGTGCCAGCAGTTCAGGGTTATCCAAAAACATTCAGTACTTC. Residues: CASSSGLSKNIQYF.

The V gene is TRBV5-4, the J gene TRBJ2-5; a weak D match, TRBD1 (6 bases). Germline CDR1 and CDR2: SGHNT and YYREEE (reference sequence). The CDR3 spans 13 residues. Trimming removed 6 bases from V and 3 bases from J, with 12 bases in between. The CDR3 is CASTSGEKETQYF. CDR3 in DNA: TGTGCCAGCACCTCAGGGGAGAAAGAGACCCAGTACTTC.

This clone was seen only a few times. The chain recombines TRBV2 with TRBJ2-7; D remains ambiguous. With 11 bases removed from V and 3 bases from J, the gap between germline ends came to 14 bases. The CDR3 spans 12 residues. CDR1 is SNHLY and CDR2 is FYNNEI in the germline V gene. In nucleotides, the CDR3 is TGTGCCGCCGGTGGCAGCCTCTACGAGCAGTACTTC. Translation gives CAAGGSLYEQYF.

This chain links TRBV13 with TRBJ1-2; D unclear. Trimming pared 0 bases from V and 1 base from J, leaving 6 bases between. The CDR3 spans 14 residues. CDR1 and CDR2 (germline): PRHDT, FYEKMQ (reference sequence). The CDR3 sequence is CASSLGSGNYGYTF. DNA for the CDR3: TGTGCCAGCAGCTTAGGATCGGGTAACTATGGCTACACCTTC.

The J gene is TRBJ2-7, the V gene TRBV9; 8 bases line up with TRBD2. Germline V gene sequence: CDR1 SGDLS, CDR2 YYNGEE. Unmatched junction bases numbered 13, after V lost 3 bases and J lost 2 bases. The CDR3 runs 17 residues. The CDR3 region has the DNA TGTGCCAGCAGCGCCTCCAGCGGGCGGGGGGTACCCTACGAGCAGTACTTC. This codes for CASSASSGRGVPYEQYF. Full variable domain (outside the CDR3, taken from reference TRBV9 and TRBJ2-7): DSGVTQTPKHLITATGQRVTLRCSPRSGDLSVYWYQQSLDQGLQFLIQYYNGEERAKGNILERFSAQQFPDLHSELNLSSLELGDSALYFCASSASSGRGVPYEQYFGPGTRLTVT.

The chain uses TRBV6-5 and TRBJ1-1; D not certain. V shed 7 bases and J shed 1 base, with 10 bases lying between them. Germline CDR1 is MNHEY and CDR2 is SVGAGI. CDR3 size: 13 residues. The CDR3 sequence is CASTKTGNTEAFF. CDR3 bases: TGTGCCAGCACCAAAACGGGGAACACTGAAGCTTTCTTT.

The rearrangement joins TRBV7-8 to TRBJ2-2; unclear D gene. The V gene lost 1 base and the J gene lost 4 bases, with 1 base spanning the gap. From germline, CDR1 is SGHVS and CDR2 FQNEAQ. This CDR3 comprises 12 residues. The CDR3 region is CASSLVTGELFF. CDR3 coding DNA: TGTGCCAGCAGCTTAGTCACCGGGGAGCTGTTTTTT. Supplemented by reference TRBV7-8 and TRBJ2-2, the full variable domain reads GAGVSQSPRYKVAKRGQDVALRCDPISGHVSLFWYQQALGQGPEFLTYFQNEAQLDKSGLPSDRFFAERPEGSVSTLKIQRTQQEDSAVYLCASSLVTGELFFGEGSRLTVL.

V is TRBV6-5 and J is TRBJ2-2, with a weak D call TRBD2 (5 bases). Trimming took 5 bases from V and 0 from J, leaving 13 bases between them. The germline CDR1 and CDR2 sequences are MNHEY and SVGAGI. The CDR3 is made up of 16 amino acids. The DNA of the CDR3 is TGTGCCAGCAGTCACTGGACTGGAACGAACACCGGGGAGCTGTTTTTT. It specifies CASSHWTGTNTGELFF.

The chain uses TRBV7-8 and TRBJ1-3; 9 bases agree with TRBD1. From germline, CDR1 is SGHVS and CDR2 FQNEAQ. Trimming removed 4 bases from V and 2 bases from J; junction bases left unmatched: 9. The CDR3 runs 17 residues. The CDR3 protein is CASSWGKGQGTGNTIYF. CDR3 coding DNA: TGTGCCAGCAGCTGGGGCAAGGGACAGGGTACTGGAAACACCATATATTTT.